The 32 T cell receptor beta chains reported below all come from one sample, sequenced in a study of post-analysis software for immune sequencing data. No antigen is known for these receptors. General study points: Patients showed TRBV5-6, TRBV5-1 and TRBV20-1 among five TRBV segments more frequent than in controls.

The TCR beta cDNA libraries carried unique molecular identifiers. Each CDR3 protein gets one entry after TCRdb re-called the PCR reads with MiXCR. The sample records about 800,000 distinct CDR3 sequences, roughly 27% being singletons. Sequencing input: blood. The receptors come from a girl aged 5-17 years with multiple sclerosis.

CDR3 DNA: TGTGCCAGCAGCACTTACGCTGGAGCTAGCACAGATACGCAGTATTTT. It encodes CASSTYAGASTDTQYF. The chain joins TRBV5-6 to TRBJ2-3; D ambiguous. Germline CDR1 is SGHDT and CDR2 is YYEEEE. The CDR3 extends over 16 amino acids. Trimming pared 4 bases from V and 0 bases from J, leaving 15 bases between.

This sequence joins TRBV10-2 and TRBJ2-1, with no clear D. The CDR3 extends over 11 amino acids. Germline V gives CDR1 WSHSY, CDR2 SAAADI. V shed 6 bases and J shed 8 bases, with 8 bases lying between them. The CDR3 bases are TGCGCCAGCAGCGTTGGCGATGAGCAGTTCTTC. Protein: CASSVGDEQFF.

This clonotype came up a few times. This chain links TRBV10-3 with TRBJ1-6; D not resolved. CDR1 ENHRY and CDR2 SYGVKD come from the germline V gene. Trimming took 8 bases from V and 7 from J, leaving 12 bases between them. This CDR3 has 13 amino acids. CDR3 loop: CAISEIENSPLHF. As DNA, the CDR3 is TGTGCCATCTCGGAGATAGAGAATTCACCCCTCCACTTT.

The sample holds a few counts of this clonotype. The rearrangement joins TRBV10-3 to TRBJ2-1; D is ambiguous. Trimming removed 6 bases at V and 4 bases at J, with 10 bases between. Germline CDR1 and CDR2: ENHRY and SYGVKD. This CDR3 spans 13 amino acids. In DNA, the CDR3 is TGTGCCATCAGCGACCGACCGTACAATGAGCAGTTCTTC. Its protein product is CAISDRPYNEQFF.

The chain combines TRBV29-1 with TRBJ2-1; a possible D gene is TRBD1 (6 bases). V shed 4 bases and J shed 5 bases, with 9 bases lying between them. The CDR3 length is 12 residues. CDR1 and CDR2 (germline): SQVTM, ANQGSEA. CDR3 in DNA: TGCAGCGTTGCAGGGACAAACAATGAGCAGTTCTTC. Its translation is CSVAGTNNEQFF.

This clonotype has more than one count but fewer than ten. The chain links TRBV18 to TRBJ2-3, with 9 bases that match TRBD2. The CDR3 runs 17 residues. V lost 3 bases to trimming and J lost 2 bases; unmatched junction nucleotides: 9. Germline CDR1 reads KGHSH; CDR2 reads LQKENI. The CDR3 reads CASSPLTSGRSTDTQYF. The CDR3 nucleotides read TGTGCCAGCTCACCCCTGACTAGCGGCAGATCCACAGATACGCAGTATTTT.

This clonotype was observed a few times. The rearrangement links TRBV21-1 to TRBJ2-1; TRBD1, the D gene given by the table, was not confirmed from the DNA. TRBV21-1 is recorded as a pseudogene. This CDR3 region has 18 residues. CDR3 nucleotides: TGTGCCAGCATCCCGGGACAGGAGGTGAGGAGGATTCTGGATGAGCAGTTCTTC. Translating gives CASIPGQEVRRILDEQFF.

Note on this clonotype: This sequence may be a read error, since a much larger clone differs from it by one base. The chain joins TRBV7-2 to TRBJ2-7; D possibly matches TRBD1 or TRBD2 (5 bases each). The CDR3 is 14 amino acids. Germline CDR1 and CDR2: SGHTA and FQGNSA. The CDR3 DNA follows: TGTGCCAACAGCTTAGCGCAGGGTTCCTACGAGCAGTACTTC. It codes for CANSLAQGSYEQYF.

This clonotype was counted only a few times. The rearrangement uses TRBV4-2 and TRBJ2-1; possibly TRBD2 for D (5 bases). This CDR3 has 20 amino acids. In germline, CDR1 is LGHNA, CDR2 YNFKEQ. V dropped 3 bases and J dropped 5 bases, with 29 bases sitting between them. The CDR3 coding sequence is TGTGCCAGCAGCCAGCACGAAAGGGCGGGCCTAACCCAACCCCACAATGAGCAGTTCTTC. Protein product: CASSQHERAGLTQPHNEQFF.

This chain connects TRBV20-1 to TRBJ2-3, with TRBD1 identical over 10 bases. Germline assignment: CDR1 DFQATT and CDR2 SNEGSKA (reference sequence). The V gene end was trimmed by 1 base and the J gene end by 3 bases; junction bases not matched to a gene: 4. CDR3 length: 15 amino acids. In nucleotides, the CDR3 is TGCAGTGCTAGAGGGGACAGGGGTGTGACAGATACGCAGTATTTT. Residues: CSARGDRGVTDTQYF.

This chain connects TRBV9 to TRBJ2-3, with D possibly TRBD1 on 5 matching bases. Germline values: CDR1 SGDLS, CDR2 YYNGEE. This CDR3 has 18 amino acids. Trimming left V 3 bases short and J 0 bases short, with 20 bases between. The CDR3 nucleotides are TGTGCCAGCAGCGCGTCGACCGACAGTTTACCTAGCACAGATACGCAGTATTTT. Residues: CASSASTDSLPSTDTQYF.

The chain carries TRBV12-3 or TRBV12-4 and TRBJ2-3; the D gene could be TRBD1 or TRBD2 (6 bases each). Between the trimmed V and J ends, which lost 5 bases and 6 bases, there was a span of 15 bases. This CDR3 is 14 amino acids long. This CDR3 reads CASSPSVGADTQYF. The CDR3, as DNA: TGTGCCAGCAGTCCTAGCGTGGGGGCGGATACGCAGTATTTT.

V gene TRBV27 combines with J gene TRBJ2-7, with 8 nucleotides matching TRBD1. J gave up 5 bases and V 4 bases, and 7 bases lay outside the gene matches. This CDR3 has 14 amino acids. Germline lookup yields CDR1 MNHEY and CDR2 SMNVEV (reference sequence). The DNA for the CDR3 is TGTGCCAGCAGTTATGGACAGGGTTGGGACGAGCAGTACTTC. This sequence encodes CASSYGQGWDEQYF.

This clonotype was seen a few times. A much larger clone sits a single nucleotide away, making a read error possible. The CDR3 here is CASSLAGLNTGAFF. In DNA form, the CDR3 reads TGCGCCAGCAGCTTGGCCGGTCTGAACACTGGAGCTTTCTTT. This sequence joins TRBV5-1 and TRBJ1-1, with D unresolved. The germline V gene encodes CDR1 SGHRS and CDR2 YFSETQ. This CDR3 spans 14 amino acids.

A few counts support this clonotype. The CDR3 coding sequence is TGCAGTGCGGAACCTCCGACAGGGTTTAATGAAAAACTGTTTTTT. Translation gives CSAEPPTGFNEKLFF. The rearrangement uses TRBV20-1 and TRBJ1-4; 7 bases map to TRBD1. J was trimmed by 4 bases and V by 6 bases; bases with no gene match: 11. The CDR3 loop spans 15 amino acids. Germline values: CDR1 DFQATT, CDR2 SNEGSKA (reference sequence).

V usage is TRBV12-3 or TRBV12-4 and J usage is TRBJ1-1; possibly TRBD1 for D (5 bases). The length of the CDR3 is 13 residues. Trimming stripped 3 bases from V and 10 bases from J, with 15 bases between. DNA for the CDR3: TGTGCCAGCAGTTTCGTCAGGGAGGCGACAGCTTTCTTT. It yields the protein CASSFVREATAFF.

The sample holds a few counts of this clonotype. The genes are TRBV7-2 and TRBJ1-1; D gene ambiguous. CDR1 and CDR2 from the germline V gene are SGHTA and FQGNSA. The CDR3 sequence is 16 residues long. The germline V and J ends were trimmed by 3 bases and 4 bases, with 18 bases remaining between them. This CDR3 reads CASSFDSTRAPTEAFF. The CDR3 DNA follows: TGTGCCAGCAGCTTCGATTCTACGCGGGCTCCCACTGAAGCTTTCTTT.

This clonotype was observed a few times. This chain uses TRBV12-3 or TRBV12-4 with TRBJ1-2; D not certain. Trimming removed 3 bases at V and 4 bases at J, with 9 bases between. CDR3 length: 13 amino acids. CDR3 protein: CASSLGQRYGYTF. CDR3 in DNA: TGTGCCAGCAGTTTGGGTCAGCGCTATGGCTACACCTTC.

This clonotype has only a few counts. This rearrangement joins TRBV7-9 to TRBJ2-1; possibly TRBD2 for D (5 bases). The germline V and J ends were trimmed by 5 bases and 8 bases, with 13 bases remaining between them. The CDR3 runs 13 residues. Germline-derived CDR1 and CDR2 are SEHNR and FQNEAQ (reference sequence). The CDR3 is CASSPRGLDEQFF. In nucleotides, the CDR3 is TGTGCCAGCAGCCCTCGGGGTTTGGATGAGCAGTTCTTC.

There are a few counts of this clonotype. The junction departs from the called germline gene at one end, perhaps through a read error. The chain carries TRBV15 and TRBJ1-2; TRBD1 might be the D (5 bases). CDR1 and CDR2 from the germline V gene are LNHNV and YYDKDF (reference sequence). This CDR3 has 15 residues. CDR3 sequence (DNA): TGTGCCACCAGCAGAGATTATGGGGGGGACTATGACTACACCTTC. Encoded protein: CATSRDYGGDYDYTF. Combining the CDR3 with reference TRBV15 and TRBJ1-2 gives the whole variable domain DAMVIQNPRYQVTQFGKPVTLSCSQTLNHNVMYWYQQKSSQAPKLLFHYYDKDFNNEADTPDNFQSRRPNTSFCFLDIRSPGLGDTAMYLCATSRDYGGDYDYTFGSGTRLTVV.

This clonotype has more than one count but fewer than ten. The chain has TRBV9 and TRBJ2-5; TRBD1 agrees at 8 bases. The CDR3 runs to 14 residues. Germline trimming cut 3 bases from V and 4 bases from J; bases unmatched to any gene: 5. The germline V gene has CDR1 SGDLS and CDR2 YYNGEE. Written as DNA, the CDR3 is TGTGCCAGCAGCGGAGGACAGGGAGGAGAGACCCAGTACTTC. As protein: CASSGGQGGETQYF. Combining the CDR3 with reference TRBV9 and TRBJ2-5 gives the whole variable domain DSGVTQTPKHLITATGQRVTLRCSPRSGDLSVYWYQQSLDQGLQFLIQYYNGEERAKGNILERFSAQQFPDLHSELNLSSLELGDSALYFCASSGGQGGETQYFGPGTRLLVL.

This clonotype came up a few times. V is TRBV27 and J is TRBJ1-5, with D uncertain. CDR1 is MNHEY and CDR2 is SMNVEV in the germline V gene (reference sequence). Trimming shortened V by 2 bases and J by 4 bases, and 9 bases separated the two germline ends. The CDR3 runs to 14 residues. Written as DNA, the CDR3 is TGTGCCAGCAGTTTAACCCGGCAGAATCAGCCCCAGCATTTT. It is translated as CASSLTRQNQPQHF.

The V call is TRBV29-1, the J call TRBJ2-2; 7 positions agree with TRBD2. Germline lookup yields CDR1 SQVTM and CDR2 ANQGSEA. This CDR3 comprises 19 residues. V shed 6 bases, J shed 9 bases, and the junction held 28 bases outside the gene matches. CDR3 region: CSVEISETSRRAWSRELFF. The CDR3 DNA reads as TGCAGCGTCGAGATCAGTGAGACTAGCAGGAGGGCCTGGTCCAGGGAGCTGTTTTTT.

The rearrangement links TRBV9 to TRBJ1-5; 11 bases match TRBD1. Germline V gene lookup returns CDR1 SGDLS and CDR2 YYNGEE. The J segment lost 2 bases and the V segment lost 3 bases, leaving 1 base of the junction unmatched. The CDR3 covers 15 residues. The CDR3 region is CASSGGQGGNQPQHF. CDR3 DNA: TGTGCCAGCAGCGGGGGACAGGGGGGCAATCAGCCCCAGCATTTT. Filled out from reference TRBV9 and TRBJ1-5, the complete variable domain reads DSGVTQTPKHLITATGQRVTLRCSPRSGDLSVYWYQQSLDQGLQFLIQYYNGEERAKGNILERFSAQQFPDLHSELNLSSLELGDSALYFCASSGGQGGNQPQHFGDGTRLSIL.

This clonotype has a handful of counts. V is TRBV18 and J is TRBJ2-2; D uncertain. CDR3 length: 16 residues. The V and J ends lost 0 bases and 2 bases respectively, with 10 bases between them. The germline gives CDR1 KGHSH, CDR2 LQKENI. The CDR3 DNA is TGTGCCAGCTCACCACCGTTGAAGACAAACACCGGGGAGCTGTTTTTT. Translation: CASSPPLKTNTGELFF.

This clonotype has at least ten counts. The gene calls are TRBV28 and TRBJ2-3; no firm D call. Germline V gene data show CDR1 as MDHEN and CDR2 as SYDVKM. The CDR3 sequence is 12 residues long. V lost 8 bases and J 2 bases, leaving 8 bases between the germline ends. The CDR3 coding sequence is TGTGCCAGCTTAGACAACACAGATACGCAGTATTTT. Translating gives CASLDNTDTQYF.

V usage is TRBV7-6 and J usage is TRBJ2-5; possible D gene TRBD2, 6 bases. Germline lookup yields CDR1 SGHVS and CDR2 FNYEAQ. The length of the CDR3 is 16 residues. Trimming took 1 base from V and 4 from J, leaving 16 bases between them. The CDR3 reads CASSLVAEGGGETQYF. The CDR3 DNA reads TGTGCCAGCAGCTTAGTCGCCGAGGGAGGCGGAGAGACCCAGTACTTC.

A remark on this clonotype: This may come from a read error, since a much larger clone is one base off. The gene calls are TRBV29-1 and TRBJ2-7; TRBD1 matches at 11 bases. The assigned J gene may be wrong: the sequence end matches TRBJ2-5 better. Germline V CDR1 and CDR2: SQVTM, ANQGSEA. The CDR3 consists of 13 residues. This chain's CDR3 is CSARTGGGETQYF. The CDR3 region has the DNA TGCAGCGCTAGGACAGGGGGCGGAGAGACCCAGTACTTC.

Concerning this clonotype itself: A much larger clone differs from this one at a single base, so this may be a read error. CDR3 sequence (DNA): TGTGCCAGCAGTTTACGGACTAGCGGGGCTCTCGAGCAGTACTTC. Encoded protein: CASSLRTSGALEQYF. The chain is built from TRBV2 and TRBJ2-5, with 12 nucleotides matching TRBD2. TRBJ2-7 explains the end of the DNA better; the J call may be wrong. The CDR3 has 15 residues. Germline V gene sequence: CDR1 SNHLY, CDR2 FYNNEI.

The V call is TRBV20-1, the J call TRBJ2-1; D gene uncertain. Looked up from germline, CDR1 is DFQATT and CDR2 is SNEGSKA (reference sequence). Trimming left V 0 bases short and J 2 bases short, with 17 bases between. CDR3 length: 17 residues. CDR3 DNA: TGCAGTGCTAGAGATCTTCGGGCCACTCTGCCCTACAATGAGCAGTTCTTC. It is translated as CSARDLRATLPYNEQFF.

This clonotype was observed many times. The V gene is TRBV29-1, the J gene TRBJ2-1; 9 bases align to TRBD1. The CDR3 length is 15 residues. The J segment lost 12 bases and the V segment lost 5 bases, leaving 17 bases of the junction unmatched. Germline lookup yields CDR1 SQVTM and CDR2 ANQGSEA. In nucleotides, the CDR3 is TGCAGCGTTAACGAACAGGGGGCGATCACTAGCCGGCAGTTCTTC. Its translation: CSVNEQGAITSRQFF.

This clonotype was recorded a few times. V usage is TRBV9 and J usage is TRBJ1-4, with a tentative D call TRBD1 (5 bases). The germline V and J ends were trimmed by 4 bases and 7 bases, with 14 bases remaining between them. Germline V CDR1 and CDR2: SGDLS, YYNGEE. The CDR3 spans 14 residues. The CDR3 protein is CASSRGSMTEKLFF. The CDR3 DNA reads TGTGCCAGCAGCCGGGGGTCCATGACTGAAAAACTGTTTTTT.